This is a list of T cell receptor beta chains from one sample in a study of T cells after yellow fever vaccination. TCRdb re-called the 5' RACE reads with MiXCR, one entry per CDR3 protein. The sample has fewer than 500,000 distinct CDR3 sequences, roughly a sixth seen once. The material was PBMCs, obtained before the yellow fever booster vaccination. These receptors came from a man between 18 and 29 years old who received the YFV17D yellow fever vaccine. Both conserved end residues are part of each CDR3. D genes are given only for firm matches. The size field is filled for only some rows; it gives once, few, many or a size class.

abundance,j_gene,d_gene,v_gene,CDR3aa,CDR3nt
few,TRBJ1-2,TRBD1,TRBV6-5,CASSSYGTANGYTF,TGTGCCAGCAGTTCCTACGGGACAGCTAATGGCTACACCTTC
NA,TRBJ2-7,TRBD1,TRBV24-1,CATSDQGQGSYEQYF,TGTGCCACCAGTGATCAAGGACAGGGGAGTTACGAGCAGTACTTC
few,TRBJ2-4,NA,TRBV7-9,CASSLGATINIQYF,TGTGCCAGCAGCCTCGGGGCAACAATAAACATTCAGTACTTC
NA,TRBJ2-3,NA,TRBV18,CASSDSPVGSSTDTQYF,TGTGCCAGCTCGGACTCGCCGGTCGGATCAAGCACAGATACGCAGTATTTT
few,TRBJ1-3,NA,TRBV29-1,CSVVSPGDSGNTIYF,TGCAGCGTGGTTTCGCCAGGGGACTCTGGAAACACCATATATTTT
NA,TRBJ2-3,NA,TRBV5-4,CASSLGGHRISTDTQYF,TGTGCCAGCAGCCTCGGGGGGCACCGGATCAGTACAGATACGCAGTATTTT
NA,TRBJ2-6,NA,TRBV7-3,CASSPQDILSGANVLTF,TGTGCCAGCAGCCCACAGGACATCCTCTCTGGGGCCAACGTCCTGACTTTC
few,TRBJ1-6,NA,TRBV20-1,CSARESRRPLHF,TGCAGTGCTAGAGAATCTCGGAGACCCCTCCACTTT
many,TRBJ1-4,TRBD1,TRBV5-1,CASSPHGQGTPNEKLFF,TGCGCCAGCAGCCCCCACGGACAGGGAACGCCTAATGAAAAACTGTTTTTT
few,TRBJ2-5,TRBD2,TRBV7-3,CASSFQRGGPETQYF,TGTGCCAGCAGCTTCCAGCGGGGGGGCCCGGAGACCCAGTACTTC
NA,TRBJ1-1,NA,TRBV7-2,CASSPHGGWTEAFF,TGTGCCAGCAGCCCCCACGGCGGGTGGACTGAAGCTTTCTTT
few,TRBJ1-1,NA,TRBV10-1,CASPARQNTEAFF,TGCGCCAGCCCTGCGCGGCAGAACACTGAAGCTTTCTTT
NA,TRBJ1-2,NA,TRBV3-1,CASSQEWGTYGYTF,TGTGCCAGCAGCCAAGAATGGGGGACCTATGGCTACACCTTC
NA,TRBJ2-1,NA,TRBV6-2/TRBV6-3,CASSYSALGRTGASYNEQFF,TGTGCCAGCAGTTACTCCGCCCTAGGGAGAACGGGGGCGTCCTACAATGAGCAGTTCTTC
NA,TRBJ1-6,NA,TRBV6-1,CASSGAENRGEWRGPLHF,TGTGCCAGCAGTGGAGCTGAAAACAGAGGGGAATGGCGAGGGCCCCTCCACTTT
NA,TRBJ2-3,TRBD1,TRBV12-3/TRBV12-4,CASRPGQADTQYF,TGTGCCAGCAGGCCCGGACAGGCAGATACGCAGTATTTT
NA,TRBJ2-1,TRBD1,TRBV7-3,CAGGTGYNEQFF,TGTGCCGGTGGGACAGGCTACAATGAGCAGTTCTTC
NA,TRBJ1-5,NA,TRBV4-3,CASSQDLYSLNQPQHF,TGCGCCAGCAGCCAAGATCTGTACAGCCTCAATCAGCCCCAGCATTTT
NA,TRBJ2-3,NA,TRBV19,CASTRTLSTDTQYF,TGTGCCAGTACCAGGACACTAAGCACAGATACGCAGTATTTT
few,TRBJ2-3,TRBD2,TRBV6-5,CASSPGLAGEPSTDTQYF,TGTGCCAGCAGCCCGGGACTAGCGGGGGAACCTAGCACAGATACGCAGTATTTT
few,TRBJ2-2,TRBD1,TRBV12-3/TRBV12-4,CASSLAHWTGANTGELFF,TGTGCCAGCAGTTTAGCTCATTGGACAGGGGCGAACACCGGGGAGCTGTTTTTT
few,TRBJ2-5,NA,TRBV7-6,CASSLATYGRGETQYF,TGTGCCAGCAGCTTAGCGACGTATGGGAGAGGGGAGACCCAGTACTTC
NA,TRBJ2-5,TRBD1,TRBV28,CASSLITGGVVETQYF,TGTGCCAGCAGTCTAATAACAGGGGGAGTAGTAGAGACCCAGTACTTC
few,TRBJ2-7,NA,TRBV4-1,CASSPVAASADEQYF,TGCGCCAGCAGCCCCGTCGCAGCCTCAGCGGACGAGCAGTACTTC
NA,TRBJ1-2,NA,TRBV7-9,CASHTPGGGIQYGYTF,TGTGCCAGCCATACGCCAGGTGGGGGTATACAGTATGGCTACACCTTC
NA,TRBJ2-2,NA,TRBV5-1,CASSWAGTRNTGELFF,TGCGCCAGCAGCTGGGCCGGGACGAGGAACACCGGGGAGCTGTTTTTT
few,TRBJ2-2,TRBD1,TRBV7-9,CASSFQGAITGELFF,TGTGCCAGCAGCTTCCAGGGGGCTATCACCGGGGAGCTGTTTTTT
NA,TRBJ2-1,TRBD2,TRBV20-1,CSAGTSGGDYNEQFF,TGCAGTGCAGGGACTAGCGGGGGCGATTACAATGAGCAGTTCTTC
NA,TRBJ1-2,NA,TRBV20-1,CSAPGKGFNYGYTF,TGCAGTGCCCCAGGCAAGGGCTTCAACTATGGCTACACCTTC
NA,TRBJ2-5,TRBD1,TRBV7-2,CASSSQGTGGPETQYF,TGTGCCAGCAGCTCCCAAGGGACAGGGGGTCCGGAGACCCAGTACTTC
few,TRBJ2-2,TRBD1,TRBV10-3,CAISDSGQGYTGELFF,TGTGCCATCAGTGACTCGGGACAGGGATACACCGGGGAGCTGTTTTTT
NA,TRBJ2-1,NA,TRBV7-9,CASSVEESSYNEQFF,TGTGCCAGCAGCGTCGAAGAGAGCTCCTACAATGAGCAGTTCTTC
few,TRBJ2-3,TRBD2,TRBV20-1,CSARDRTLAGGTDTQYF,TGCAGTGCTAGAGACCGGACCCTAGCGGGGGGCACAGATACGCAGTATTTT
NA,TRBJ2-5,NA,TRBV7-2,CASSFSGTSETQYF,TGTGCCAGCAGCTTTTCCGGGACATCCGAGACCCAGTACTTC
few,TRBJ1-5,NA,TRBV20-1,CSADRDGNQPQHF,TGCAGTGCAGACCGGGACGGAAATCAGCCCCAGCATTTT
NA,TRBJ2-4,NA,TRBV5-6,CASSSGTRRGNIQYF,TGTGCCAGCAGCTCCGGGACCCGGAGGGGGAACATTCAGTACTTC
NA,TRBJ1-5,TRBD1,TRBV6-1,CAGSEPGQGSPSQPQHF,TGTGCCGGCAGTGAACCGGGACAGGGGTCCCCTTCTCAGCCCCAGCATTTT
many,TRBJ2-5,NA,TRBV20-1,CSARWGRRSYQETQYF,TGCAGTGCTAGATGGGGTCGACGATCGTACCAAGAGACCCAGTACTTC
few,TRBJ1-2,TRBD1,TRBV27,CASSPGTGVGGYTF,TGTGCCAGCAGTCCAGGGACAGGAGTAGGTGGCTACACCTTC
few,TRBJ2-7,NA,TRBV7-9,CASSAGPILGYEQYF,TGTGCCAGCAGCGCCGGACCGATCTTGGGCTACGAGCAGTACTTC